These 13 T cell receptor beta chains were sequenced from one sample in a study of cytomegalovirus exposure and HLA in healthy donors (TCRdb year 2017). Library creation used the immunoSEQ multiplex PCR assay. The multiplex PCR relied on a mix of 60 forward primers for TCR Vbeta segments and 13 reverse primers for TCR Jbeta segments. TCRdb obtained this table from immuneACCESS and retained in-frame rearrangements with V and J assigned. These tables miss some clones; where compared with another copy, unresolved V genes account for less than half of the shortfall, and the remainder is unexplained. The sample yields roughly 90,000 clones; 74% were counted once. The ten largest clones add up to 20% to 25% of the sample. The source material was PBMCs. The receptor source for this set is a man in his thirties or forties in good health and CMV-seropositive.

The table lists this clone with a count of one. The chain recombines TRBV19 with TRBJ2-6; 7 bases are shared with TRBD1. The V and J ends lost 7 bases and 4 bases, in that order; junction bases with no gene match: 13. The CDR3 has 17 amino acids. Germline assignment: CDR1 LNHDA and CDR2 SQIVND (reference sequence). CDR3 bases: TGTGCCAGTACGGGGAAGGGGGCGCGTACCGGGGCCAACGTCCTGACTTTC. It specifies CASTGKGARTGANVLTF.

The chain combines TRBV5-1 with TRBJ2-7, with TRBD1 identical over 8 bases. With 0 bases clipped from V and 5 bases from J, the junction kept 10 bases outside the gene matches. The CDR3 runs 16 residues. Per germline, CDR1 SGHRS and CDR2 YFSETQ. The CDR3 DNA reads TGCGCCAGCAGCTTGGCGCCGGACAGGGTGGGCCACGAGCAGTACTTC. Its translation: CASSLAPDRVGHEQYF.

This chain connects TRBV7-6 to TRBJ1-5; D is undetermined. V gave up 3 bases and J gave up 4 bases, with 7 bases separating them. This CDR3 contains 13 residues. Looked up from germline, CDR1 is SGHVS and CDR2 is FNYEAQ. DNA for the CDR3: TGTGCCAGCAGCTTGAGAGGGAATCAGCCCCAGCATTTT. Translating it yields CASSLRGNQPQHF.

The chain is built from TRBV28 and TRBJ1-2; D uncertain. Between the trimmed V and J ends, which lost 4 bases and 8 bases, there was a span of 17 bases. Germline V lookup: CDR1 MDHEN, CDR2 SYDVKM. The CDR3 totals 14 residues. The CDR3 sequence: CASSSRIGGEGYTF. CDR3 DNA: TGTGCCAGCAGTTCCCGTATCGGTGGAGAGGGCTACACCTTC.

This chain connects TRBV14 to TRBJ1-4, with TRBD1 matching over 7 bases. CDR3 length equals 20 residues. Per the germline V gene, CDR1 is SGHDN and CDR2 is FVKESK. V was clipped by 4 bases and J by 8 bases; unmatched bases: 25. The chain's CDR3 is CASSPLENRQGQAVGEKLFF. DNA of the CDR3: TGTGCCAGCAGCCCACTAGAAAACCGACAGGGTCAAGCGGTAGGGGAAAAACTGTTTTTT.

This clone was seen once. The J gene is TRBJ1-4, the V gene TRBV5-1; TRBD1 matches at 7 bases. This CDR3 is 16 amino acids long. Germline loops: CDR1 SGHRS, CDR2 YFSETQ. Trimming cost V 4 bases and J 7 bases; bases outside gene matches: 13. CDR3 in DNA: TGCGCCAGCAGCCTTGACAGGGCCACCCTCTTTGAAAAACTGTTTTTT. This gives the protein CASSLDRATLFEKLFF.

This clone was seen once. The rearrangement links TRBV30 to TRBJ1-4, with unresolved D. The germline V and J ends were trimmed by 7 bases and 0 bases, with 12 bases remaining between them. CDR1 is GTSNPN, CDR2 SVGIG, per germline (reference sequence). The CDR3 has 14 residues. In DNA form, the CDR3 reads TGTGCCTCCAGGATCGTCTCAACTAATGAAAAACTGTTTTTT. It specifies CASRIVSTNEKLFF.

The chain is built from TRBV28 and TRBJ2-5, with 8 bases matching TRBD2. Germline-derived CDR1 and CDR2 are MDHEN and SYDVKM. V dropped 2 bases and J dropped 2; count of bases not matched to a gene: 4. The CDR3 loop spans 15 amino acids. The CDR3 here is CASSLTSGLQETQYF. CDR3 coding DNA: TGTGCCAGCAGTTTAACTAGCGGTTTACAAGAGACCCAGTACTTC.

The chain joins TRBV28 to TRBJ1-1; 10 nucleotides line up with TRBD1. The CDR3 contains 12 residues. Germline CDR1 reads MDHEN; CDR2 reads SYDVKM. Germline trimming cut 5 bases from V and 10 bases from J; bases unmatched to any gene: 4. CDR3 residues: CASSPRTGGAFF. Here the CDR3 DNA reads TGTGCCAGCAGTCCCAGGACAGGGGGAGCTTTCTTT.

The V and J genes are TRBV10-2 and TRBJ2-1; a possible D gene is TRBD1 (6 bases). The CDR3 consists of 15 residues. V was clipped by 11 bases and J by 4 bases, with 21 bases between them. From germline, CDR1 is WSHSY and CDR2 SAAADI. The CDR3 reads CAAAGGRGFYNEQFF. The CDR3 nucleotides read TGCGCCGCCGCTGGGGGCAGGGGATTTTACAATGAGCAGTTCTTC.

The chain joins TRBV7-9 to TRBJ2-5; D might be TRBD1 (6 bases). TRBJ2-7 explains the end of the DNA better; the J call may be wrong. The CDR3 spans 13 residues. Germline assignment: CDR1 SEHNR and CDR2 FQNEAQ (reference sequence). CDR3 in amino acids: CASSEDSNYEQYF. CDR3 DNA: TGTGCCAGCAGCGAGGACAGTAACTACGAGCAGTACTTC.

The chain employs TRBV4-3 and TRBJ1-2, with D possibly being TRBD1 (6 bases). This CDR3 spans 16 amino acids. Germline CDR1 and CDR2: LGHNA and YSLEER. V was clipped by 4 bases and J by 4 bases, with 19 bases between them. The CDR3 sequence: CASSRSDRPTFYGYTF. The CDR3 DNA follows: TGCGCCAGCAGCCGCTCCGACAGGCCGACTTTCTATGGCTACACCTTC.

This clone came up once. At one of its ends the junction is not consistent with the germline gene, which may arise from a read error. The rearrangement uses TRBV5-7 and TRBJ1-2, with D perhaps TRBD1 (6 bases). TRBV5-7 is an ORF for which the function is uncertain. This CDR3 contains 15 residues. The CDR3 spells CASSCGQTHNYGYPF. The DNA of the CDR3 is TGTGCCAGCAGCTGCGGACAGACACACAACTATGGCTACCCCTTC.